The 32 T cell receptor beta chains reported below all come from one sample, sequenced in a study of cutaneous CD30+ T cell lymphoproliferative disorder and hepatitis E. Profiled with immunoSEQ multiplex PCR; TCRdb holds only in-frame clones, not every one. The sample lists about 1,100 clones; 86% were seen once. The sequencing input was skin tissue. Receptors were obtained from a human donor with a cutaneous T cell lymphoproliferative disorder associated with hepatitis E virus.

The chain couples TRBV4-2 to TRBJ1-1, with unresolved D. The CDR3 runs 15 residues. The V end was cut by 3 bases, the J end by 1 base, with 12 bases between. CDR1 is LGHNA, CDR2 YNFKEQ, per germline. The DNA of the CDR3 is TGTGCCAGCAGCCAGCAAGACGGGTGGAACACTGAAGCTTTCTTT. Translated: CASSQQDGWNTEAFF.

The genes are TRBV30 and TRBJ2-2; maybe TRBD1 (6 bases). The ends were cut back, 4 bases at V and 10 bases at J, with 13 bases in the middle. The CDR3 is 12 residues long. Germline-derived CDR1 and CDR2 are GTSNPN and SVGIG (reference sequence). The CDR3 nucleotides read TGTGCCTGGAACCCCCAGGGGCCGGAGCTGTTTTTT. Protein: CAWNPQGPELFF.

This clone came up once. CDR3 residues: CASSPHWGVGYTF. CDR3 sequence (DNA): TGTGCCAGCAGCCCCCATTGGGGGGTGGGCTACACCTTC. The chain has TRBV7-2 and TRBJ1-2; D might be TRBD1 (5 bases). V shed 5 bases and J shed 8 bases, with 15 bases lying between them. The CDR3 extends over 13 amino acids. The germline V gene has CDR1 SGHTA and CDR2 FQGNSA.

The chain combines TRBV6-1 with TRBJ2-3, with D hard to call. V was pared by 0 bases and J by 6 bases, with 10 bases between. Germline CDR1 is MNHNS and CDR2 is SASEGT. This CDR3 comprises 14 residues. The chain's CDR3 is CASSEAVIRDTQYF. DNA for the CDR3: TGTGCCAGCAGTGAAGCAGTAATTCGCGATACGCAGTATTTT.

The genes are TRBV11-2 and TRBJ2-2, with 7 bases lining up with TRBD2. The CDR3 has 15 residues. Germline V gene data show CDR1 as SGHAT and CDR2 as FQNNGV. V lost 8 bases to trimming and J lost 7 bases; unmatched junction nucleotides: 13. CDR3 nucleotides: TGTGCCAGCTACGTTGGGGCTAGCGGACACGGGGAGCTGTTTTTT. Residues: CASYVGASGHGELFF.

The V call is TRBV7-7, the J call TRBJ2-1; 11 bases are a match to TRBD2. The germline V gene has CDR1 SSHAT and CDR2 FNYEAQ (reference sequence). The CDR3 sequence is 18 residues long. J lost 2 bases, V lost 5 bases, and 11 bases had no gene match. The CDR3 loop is CASSPLRGTSGTYNEQFF. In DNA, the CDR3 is TGTGCCAGCAGCCCGTTAAGGGGGACTAGCGGAACCTACAATGAGCAGTTCTTC.

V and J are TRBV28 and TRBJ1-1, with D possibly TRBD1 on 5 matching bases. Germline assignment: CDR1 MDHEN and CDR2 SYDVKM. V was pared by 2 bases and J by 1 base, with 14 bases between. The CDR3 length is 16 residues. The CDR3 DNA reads TGTGCCAGCAGTTTACCGCACGGGAGGGGGAACACTGAAGCTTTCTTT. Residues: CASSLPHGRGNTEAFF.

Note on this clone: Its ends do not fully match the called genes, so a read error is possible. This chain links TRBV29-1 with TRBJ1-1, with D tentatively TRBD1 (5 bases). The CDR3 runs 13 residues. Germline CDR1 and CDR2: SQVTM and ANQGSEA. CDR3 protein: CSVEGDSGTEAFF. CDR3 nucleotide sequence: TGCAGCGTCGAAGGGGACTCGGGCACTGAAGCTTTCTTT.

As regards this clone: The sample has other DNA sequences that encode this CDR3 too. The CDR3 nucleotides are TGTGCCAGCAGCACTGGGGACAGCCTGAACACTGAAGCTTTCTTT. Residues: CASSTGDSLNTEAFF. The gene calls are TRBV11-3 and TRBJ1-1; the match to TRBD1 covers 7 bases. V lost 5 bases to trimming and J lost 0 bases; unmatched junction nucleotides: 6. The CDR3 covers 15 residues. Germline CDR1 SGHNT, CDR2 YENEEA.

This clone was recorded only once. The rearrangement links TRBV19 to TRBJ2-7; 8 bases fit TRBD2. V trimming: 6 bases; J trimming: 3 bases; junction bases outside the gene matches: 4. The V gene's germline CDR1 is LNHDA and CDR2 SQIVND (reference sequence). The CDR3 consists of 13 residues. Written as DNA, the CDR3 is TGTGCCAGTAGCCCCGGGGGGGTCTACGAGCAGTACTTC. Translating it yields CASSPGGVYEQYF.

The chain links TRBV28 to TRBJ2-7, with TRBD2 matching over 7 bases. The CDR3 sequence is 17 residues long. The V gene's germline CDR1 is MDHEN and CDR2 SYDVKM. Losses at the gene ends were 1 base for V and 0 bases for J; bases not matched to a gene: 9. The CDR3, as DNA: TGTGCCAGCAGTTTATATTCTTGGGGCGGGGGCTCCTACGAGCAGTACTTC. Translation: CASSLYSWGGGSYEQYF.

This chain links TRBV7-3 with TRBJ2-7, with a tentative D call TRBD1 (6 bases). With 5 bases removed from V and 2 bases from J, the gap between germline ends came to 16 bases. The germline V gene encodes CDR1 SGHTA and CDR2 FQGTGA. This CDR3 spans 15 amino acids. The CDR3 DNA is TGTGCCAGCAGCCCCACAGGGACCGGCACCTACGAGCAGTACTTC. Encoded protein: CASSPTGTGTYEQYF.

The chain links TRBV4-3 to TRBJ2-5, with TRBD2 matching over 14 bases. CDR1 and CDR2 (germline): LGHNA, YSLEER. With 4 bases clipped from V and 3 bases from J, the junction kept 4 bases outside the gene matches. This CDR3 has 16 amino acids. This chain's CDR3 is CASSRGLAGGEETQYF. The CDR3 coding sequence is TGCGCCAGCAGCCGAGGACTAGCGGGGGGAGAAGAGACCCAGTACTTC.

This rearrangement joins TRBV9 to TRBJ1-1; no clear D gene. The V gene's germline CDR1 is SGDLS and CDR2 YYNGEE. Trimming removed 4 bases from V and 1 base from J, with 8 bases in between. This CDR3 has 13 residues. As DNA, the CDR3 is TGTGCCAGCAGCTTCTCACCGAACACTGAAGCTTTCTTT. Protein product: CASSFSPNTEAFF. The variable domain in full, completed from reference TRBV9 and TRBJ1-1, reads DSGVTQTPKHLITATGQRVTLRCSPRSGDLSVYWYQQSLDQGLQFLIQYYNGEERAKGNILERFSAQQFPDLHSELNLSSLELGDSALYFCASSFSPNTEAFFGQGTRLTVV.

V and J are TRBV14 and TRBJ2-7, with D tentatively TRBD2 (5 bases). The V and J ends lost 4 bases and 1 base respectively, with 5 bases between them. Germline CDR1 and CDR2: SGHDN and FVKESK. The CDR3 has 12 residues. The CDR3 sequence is CASSPGSYEQYF. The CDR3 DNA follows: TGTGCCAGCAGCCCGGGGTCCTACGAGCAGTACTTC.

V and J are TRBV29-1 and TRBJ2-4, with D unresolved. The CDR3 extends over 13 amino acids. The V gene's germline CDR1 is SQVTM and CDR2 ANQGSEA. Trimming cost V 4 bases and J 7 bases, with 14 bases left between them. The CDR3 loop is CSVGDFMRNIQYF. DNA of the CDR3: TGCAGCGTTGGGGATTTCATGCGGAACATTCAGTACTTC.

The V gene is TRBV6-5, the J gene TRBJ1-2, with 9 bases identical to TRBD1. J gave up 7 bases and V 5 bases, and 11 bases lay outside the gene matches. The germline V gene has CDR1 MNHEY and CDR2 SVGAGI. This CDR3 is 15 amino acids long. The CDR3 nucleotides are TGTGCCAGCAGTCTTCCGGGACAGGGCCACGCTGGCTACACCTTC. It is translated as CASSLPGQGHAGYTF.

In DNA form, the CDR3 reads TGTGCCAGCAGCGTTATGGGGGATAGCAATCAGCCCCAGCATTTT. Amino acid sequence: CASSVMGDSNQPQHF. The chain has TRBV9 and TRBJ1-5; the D gene is possibly TRBD1 (5 bases). Trimming pared 2 bases from V and 0 bases from J, leaving 9 bases between. The CDR3 loop spans 15 amino acids. The germline V gene encodes CDR1 SGDLS and CDR2 YYNGEE.

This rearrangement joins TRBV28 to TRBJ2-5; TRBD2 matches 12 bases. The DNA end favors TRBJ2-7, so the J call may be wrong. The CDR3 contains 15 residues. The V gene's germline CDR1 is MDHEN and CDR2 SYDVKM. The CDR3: CASSSPSGGVYEQYF. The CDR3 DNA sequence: TGTGCCAGCAGCTCACCTAGCGGGGGGGTCTACGAGCAGTACTTC.

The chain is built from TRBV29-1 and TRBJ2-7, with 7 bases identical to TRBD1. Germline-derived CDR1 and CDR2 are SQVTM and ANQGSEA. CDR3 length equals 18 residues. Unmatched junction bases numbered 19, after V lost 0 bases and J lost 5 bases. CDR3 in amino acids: CSVEDPDPLTGNGDEQYF. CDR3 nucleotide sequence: TGCAGCGTTGAAGACCCTGACCCTCTGACAGGGAACGGAGACGAGCAGTACTTC.

The DNA of the CDR3 is TGTGCCAGCAGCCGGGACAGCGACACCGGGGAGCTGTTTTTT. Its translation is CASSRDSDTGELFF. This chain joins TRBV14 and TRBJ2-2, with 7 bases that match TRBD1. There are 14 residues in the CDR3. Germline V gene data show CDR1 as SGHDN and CDR2 as FVKESK. V was clipped by 4 bases and J by 3 bases; unmatched bases: 2.

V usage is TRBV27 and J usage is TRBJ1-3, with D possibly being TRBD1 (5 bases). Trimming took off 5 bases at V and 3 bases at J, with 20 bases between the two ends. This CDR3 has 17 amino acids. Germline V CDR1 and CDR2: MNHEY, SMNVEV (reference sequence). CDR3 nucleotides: TGTGCCAGCAGTCCAACCCTCGGAGGGGCAGGTGGAAACACCATATATTTT. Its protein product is CASSPTLGGAGGNTIYF.

CDR3: CASKTNYGYTF. The CDR3 nucleotides are TGTGCCAGCAAGACTAACTATGGCTACACCTTC. The rearrangement links TRBV27 to TRBJ1-2; unclear D gene. Germline assignment: CDR1 MNHEY and CDR2 SMNVEV (reference sequence). This CDR3 has 11 amino acids. Trimming shortened V by 7 bases and J by 0 bases, and 3 bases separated the two germline ends.

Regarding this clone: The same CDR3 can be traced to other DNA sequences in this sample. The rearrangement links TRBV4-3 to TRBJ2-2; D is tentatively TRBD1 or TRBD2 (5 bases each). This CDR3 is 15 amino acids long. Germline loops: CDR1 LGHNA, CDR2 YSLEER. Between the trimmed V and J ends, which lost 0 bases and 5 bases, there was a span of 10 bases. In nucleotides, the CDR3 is TGCGCCAGCAGCCAAGATAGTGGGGGTACCGGGGAGCTGTTTTTT. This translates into CASSQDSGGTGELFF.

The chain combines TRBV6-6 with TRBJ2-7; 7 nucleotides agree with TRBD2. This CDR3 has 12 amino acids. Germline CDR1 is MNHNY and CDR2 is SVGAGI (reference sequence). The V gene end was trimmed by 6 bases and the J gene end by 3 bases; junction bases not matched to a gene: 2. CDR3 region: CASSSGGYEQYF. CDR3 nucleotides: TGTGCCAGCAGCTCGGGGGGCTACGAGCAGTACTTC.

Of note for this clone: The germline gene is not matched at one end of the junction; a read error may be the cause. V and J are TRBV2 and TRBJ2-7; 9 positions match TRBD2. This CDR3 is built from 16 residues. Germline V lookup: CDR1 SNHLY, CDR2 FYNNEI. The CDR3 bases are TGTGCCAGTAGTGAAGGCCTGGGACTAGCAGACAACGAGCAGTACTTC. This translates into CASSEGLGLADNEQYF.

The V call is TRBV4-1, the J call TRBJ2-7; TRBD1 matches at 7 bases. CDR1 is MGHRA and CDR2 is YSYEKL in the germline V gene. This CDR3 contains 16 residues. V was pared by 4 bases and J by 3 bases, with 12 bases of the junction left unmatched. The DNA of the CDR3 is TGCGCCAGCAGCCTCGCTGGGACAGCCATAATCTACGAGCAGTACTTC. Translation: CASSLAGTAIIYEQYF.

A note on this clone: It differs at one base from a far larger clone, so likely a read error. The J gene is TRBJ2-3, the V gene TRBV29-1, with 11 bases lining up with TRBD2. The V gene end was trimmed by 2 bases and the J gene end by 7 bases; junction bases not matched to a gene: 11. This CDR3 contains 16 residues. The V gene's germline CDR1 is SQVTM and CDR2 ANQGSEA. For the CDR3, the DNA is TGCAGCGTTGAATGGTGGACTAGCGGGTCGGAATATACGCAGTATTTT. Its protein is CSVEWWTSGSEYTQYF.

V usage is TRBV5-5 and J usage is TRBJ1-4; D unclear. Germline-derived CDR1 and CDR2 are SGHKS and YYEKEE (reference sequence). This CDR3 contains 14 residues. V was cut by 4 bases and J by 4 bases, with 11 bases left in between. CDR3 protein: CASSPGIGNEKLFF. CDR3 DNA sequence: TGTGCCAGCAGCCCTGGCATCGGTAATGAAAAACTGTTTTTT.

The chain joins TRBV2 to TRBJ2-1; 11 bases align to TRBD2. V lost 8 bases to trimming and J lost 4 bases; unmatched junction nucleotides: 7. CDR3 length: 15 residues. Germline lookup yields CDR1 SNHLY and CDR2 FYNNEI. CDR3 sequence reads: CASGIAGGTYNEQFF. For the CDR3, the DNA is TGTGCCAGCGGGATAGCGGGGGGGACATACAATGAGCAGTTCTTC.

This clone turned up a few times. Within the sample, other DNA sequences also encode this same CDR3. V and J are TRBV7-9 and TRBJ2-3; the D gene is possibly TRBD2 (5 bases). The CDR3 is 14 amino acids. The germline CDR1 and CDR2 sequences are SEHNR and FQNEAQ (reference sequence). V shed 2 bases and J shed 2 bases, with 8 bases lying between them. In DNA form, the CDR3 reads TGTGCCAGCAGCTTAATCCGGGACACAGATACGCAGTATTTT. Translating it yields CASSLIRDTDTQYF.

This CDR3 reads CAISDGTGSEAFF. The DNA for the CDR3 is TGTGCCATCAGTGACGGGACAGGGAGTGAAGCTTTCTTT. The chain recombines TRBV10-3 with TRBJ1-1; 9 bases line up with TRBD1. Per germline, CDR1 ENHRY and CDR2 SYGVKD. The V gene end was trimmed by 3 bases and the J gene end by 7 bases; junction bases not matched to a gene: 3. The CDR3 contains 13 residues.